This TCR beta chain came from a study of read filtering for tumor transcriptome and immune sequencing. Overall study: The cohort had about 16 men and more than 13 women aged about 45 to 90, mean about 66 years. RNA-seq yielded only roughly 85 to 1,400 TCR reads, IR-seq about 3.5 to 11 million. Overall study results and limits: Single-read clonotypes: roughly 81% of IR-seq clonotypes (about 4% of reads), 74.6% of RNA-seq clonotypes (nearly 45% of reads).

This clonotype was seen ten or more times. What it recognizes is unknown. V gave up 5 bases and J gave up 0 bases; unmatched junction bases: 3. In germline, CDR1 is SQVTM, CDR2 ANQGSEA. CDR3 length: 13 amino acids. The library was built from around 400 ng RNA with molecular barcoded adaptors for alpha/delta and beta/gamma chains. TCRdb passed the reads through MiXCR, listing each CDR3 protein once. The data contain around 31,000 distinct CDR3 sequences, around 18% of them seen just once; the ten biggest clones take up approximately 16%. Sequencing was done on a sample of a population of CD138-negative cells sorted from bone marrow. This chain uses TRBV29-1 with TRBJ2-7; 8 bases map to TRBD1. The clonotype originates from a donor aged 40 or older with multiple myeloma. This CDR3 is CSVNQGASYEQYF. CDR3 bases: TGCAGCGTTAATCAGGGGGCCTCCTACGAGCAGTACTTC.